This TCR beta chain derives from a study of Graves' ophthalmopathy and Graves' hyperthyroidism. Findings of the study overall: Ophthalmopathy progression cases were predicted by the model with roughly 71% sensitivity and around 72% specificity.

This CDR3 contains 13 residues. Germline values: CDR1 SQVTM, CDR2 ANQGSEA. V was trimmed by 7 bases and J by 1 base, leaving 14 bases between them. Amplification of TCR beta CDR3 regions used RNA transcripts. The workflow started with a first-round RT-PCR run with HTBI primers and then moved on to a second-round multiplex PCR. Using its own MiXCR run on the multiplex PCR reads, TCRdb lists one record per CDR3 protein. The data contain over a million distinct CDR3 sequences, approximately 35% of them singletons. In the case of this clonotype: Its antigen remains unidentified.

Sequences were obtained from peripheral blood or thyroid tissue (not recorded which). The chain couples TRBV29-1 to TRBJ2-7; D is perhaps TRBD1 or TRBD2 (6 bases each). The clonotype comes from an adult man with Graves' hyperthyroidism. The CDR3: CSALGGRSYEQYF. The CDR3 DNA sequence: TGCAGCGCGCTGGGGGGCAGATCCTACGAGCAGTACTTC.